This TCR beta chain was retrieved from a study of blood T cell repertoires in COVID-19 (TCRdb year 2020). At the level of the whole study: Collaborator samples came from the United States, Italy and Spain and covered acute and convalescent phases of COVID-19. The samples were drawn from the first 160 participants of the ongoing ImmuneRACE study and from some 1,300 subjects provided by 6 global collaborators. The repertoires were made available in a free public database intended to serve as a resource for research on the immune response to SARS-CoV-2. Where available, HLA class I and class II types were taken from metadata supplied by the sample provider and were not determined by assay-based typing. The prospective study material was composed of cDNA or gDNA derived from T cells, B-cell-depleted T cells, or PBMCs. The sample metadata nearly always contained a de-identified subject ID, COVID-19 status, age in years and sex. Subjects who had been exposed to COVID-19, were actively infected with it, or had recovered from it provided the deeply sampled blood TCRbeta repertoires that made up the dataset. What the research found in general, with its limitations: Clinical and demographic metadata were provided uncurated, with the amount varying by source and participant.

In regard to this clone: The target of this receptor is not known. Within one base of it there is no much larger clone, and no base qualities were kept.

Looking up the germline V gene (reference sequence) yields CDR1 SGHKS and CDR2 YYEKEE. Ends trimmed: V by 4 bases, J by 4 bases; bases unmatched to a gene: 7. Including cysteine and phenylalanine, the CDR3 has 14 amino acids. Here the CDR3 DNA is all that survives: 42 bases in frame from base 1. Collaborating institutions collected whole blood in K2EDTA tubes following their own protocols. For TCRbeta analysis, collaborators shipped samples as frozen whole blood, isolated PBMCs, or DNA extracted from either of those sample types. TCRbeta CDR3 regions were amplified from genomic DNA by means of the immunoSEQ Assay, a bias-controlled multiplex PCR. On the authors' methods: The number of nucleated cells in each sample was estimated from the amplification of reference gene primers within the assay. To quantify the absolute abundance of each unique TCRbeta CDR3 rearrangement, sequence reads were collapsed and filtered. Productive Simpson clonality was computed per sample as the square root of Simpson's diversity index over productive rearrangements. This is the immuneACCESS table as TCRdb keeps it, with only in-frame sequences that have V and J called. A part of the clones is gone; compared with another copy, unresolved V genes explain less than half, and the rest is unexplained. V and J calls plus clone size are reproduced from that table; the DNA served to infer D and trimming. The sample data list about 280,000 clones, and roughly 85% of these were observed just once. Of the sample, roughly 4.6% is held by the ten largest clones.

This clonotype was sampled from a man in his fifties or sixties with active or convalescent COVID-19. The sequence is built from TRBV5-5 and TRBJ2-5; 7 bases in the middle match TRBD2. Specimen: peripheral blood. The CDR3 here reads CASSRPSGGETQYF. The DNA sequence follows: TGTGCCAGCAGCAGACCTTCGGGGGGAGAGACCCAGTACTTC.